This T cell receptor beta chain was observed in a study of blood T cell repertoires in COVID-19. Study-wide context: From the United States, Italy and Spain came samples of acute and convalescent COVID-19.

All enrollees were roughly 18 to 89 years old and from about two dozen US areas. Two negative PCRs, clearance, or symptom resolution had been documented for recovered Cohort 3 donors. There are 13 residues in the CDR3. Trimming left V 10 bases short and J 3 bases short, with 15 bases between. In the source study's methods: Counts of nucleated cells, estimated from reference gene primer amplification, were obtained. The data were produced by immunoSEQ multiplex PCR, yet TCRdb's version contains in-frame clones alone and is incomplete. The V and J calls and clone size come from that table; D and trimming were worked out from the DNA. The sample contains 220,000 or so clones, under 90% of which appear only once.

The TCR comes from a woman aged 60 to 75 who had recovered from COVID-19. V and J are TRBV12-3 or TRBV12-4 and TRBJ1-2, with D perhaps matching TRBD1 (6 bases). Sequencing was carried out using PBMCs or T cells enriched from blood (not recorded which). In nucleotides, the CDR3 is TGTGCCACAGGGGAGGGGTGGGACTATGGCTACACCTTC. Protein product: CATGEGWDYGYTF.